Sequencing of this TCR beta chain was carried out in a study of naive and memory T cell subsets. Broader study findings: The RNA method is potentially sensitive to activation and differentiation changes.

This clonotype is termed medium-sized. Its antigen remains unknown. This sample's treatment: skin biopsy from PPD injection site in Mantoux-positive individual. TCR cDNA received a 3' ligated oligonucleotide that carried a UMI. The SP2 primer and nested alpha and beta constant region primers amplified ligated cDNA in four rounds. Each CDR3 protein is one row after TCRdb ran MiXCR on the UMI-ligation and nested PCR reads. The sample shows approximately 22,000 distinct CDR3 sequences, around 6% of them seen only once. V was cut by 7 bases and J by 2 bases, with 12 bases left in between. From germline, CDR1 is SNHLY and CDR2 FYNNEI. The CDR3 has 13 amino acids.

The source material was skin, sampled from a tuberculin skin test site. The sequence came from an adult in good health. The V call is TRBV2, the J call TRBJ2-7; D might be TRBD1 or TRBD2, each matching 7 bases. DNA of the CDR3: TGTGCCAGCAAGCGGGACAGCACCTACGAGCAGTACTTC. Protein sequence: CASKRDSTYEQYF.